A selection of T cell receptor beta chains follows, all from one sample in a study of regulatory T cells in long-lasting Graves disease. MiXCR was run by TCRdb on the multiplex PCR reads, yielding one entry per CDR3 protein. Here the sample spans roughly 400,000 distinct CDR3 sequences, roughly 20% being singletons. This specimen was peripheral blood mononuclear cells (PBMCs), taken when the disease was refractory, from a patient treated with antithyroid drugs. The receptors here all came from a female donor with Graves disease. Both conserved end residues are part of each CDR3. D genes are given only for firm matches. Where a row states a size, it is once, few, many or the class of an expanded clone; other rows omit it.

D gene: -; clone size: few; J gene: TRBJ1-1; V gene: TRBV18; CDR3 DNA: TGTGCCAGCTCACCACATACGGTTGGCACTGAAGCTTTCTTT; CDR3 protein: CASSPHTVGTEAFF
D gene: TRBD1; clone size: -; J gene: TRBJ1-6; V gene: TRBV25-1; CDR3 DNA: TGTGCCAGCAGGGAGACAGGGAGTAATTCACCCCTCCACTTT; CDR3 protein: CASRETGSNSPLHF
D gene: -; clone size: many; J gene: TRBJ1-2; V gene: TRBV15; CDR3 DNA: TGTGCCACCTCGGGCAGTACTAACTATGGCTACACCTTC; CDR3 protein: CATSGSTNYGYTF
D gene: TRBD1; clone size: many; J gene: TRBJ2-7; V gene: TRBV29-1; CDR3 DNA: TGCAGCGTCCGGACAGGAAACAGCTCCTACGAGCAGTACTTC; CDR3 protein: CSVRTGNSSYEQYF
D gene: -; clone size: -; J gene: TRBJ2-2; V gene: TRBV20-1; CDR3 DNA: TGCAGTGCTAGCGGGAGCGGGGAGCTGTTTTTT; CDR3 protein: CSASGSGELFF
D gene: -; clone size: few; J gene: TRBJ2-5; V gene: TRBV5-1; CDR3 DNA: TGCGCCAGCAGCTTGGTGGCCAGGGGAGTAGAGACCCAGTACTTC; CDR3 protein: CASSLVARGVETQYF
D gene: -; clone size: few; J gene: TRBJ1-1; V gene: TRBV7-2; CDR3 DNA: TGTGCCAGCAGCTTAGCCAGAGATTTGAACACTGAAGCTTTCTTT; CDR3 protein: CASSLARDLNTEAFF
D gene: TRBD2; clone size: -; J gene: TRBJ2-1; V gene: TRBV6-1; CDR3 DNA: TGTGCCAGCAGGGACGAGACTAGCGGGAACAATGAGCAGTTCTTC; CDR3 protein: CASRDETSGNNEQFF
D gene: -; clone size: many; J gene: TRBJ2-7; V gene: TRBV7-2; CDR3 DNA: TGTGCCAGCAGCTGGGGGGTCGGGAGCTCCTACGAGCAGTACTTC; CDR3 protein: CASSWGVGSSYEQYF
D gene: TRBD2; clone size: -; J gene: TRBJ2-1; V gene: TRBV11-2; CDR3 DNA: TGTGCCAGCAGCTTATACCCTAGCGGGAGATCCTACAATGAGCAGTTCTTC; CDR3 protein: CASSLYPSGRSYNEQFF
D gene: TRBD2; clone size: few; J gene: TRBJ2-5; V gene: TRBV25-1; CDR3 DNA: TGTGCCAGCACCATCACGGGGGGGAAAAGGGAGACCCAGTACTTC; CDR3 protein: CASTITGGKRETQYF
D gene: -; clone size: many; J gene: TRBJ2-2; V gene: TRBV12-3/TRBV12-4; CDR3 DNA: TGTGCCAGCAGATTTAGCGGAGGGGGAACCGGGGAGCTGTTTTTT; CDR3 protein: CASRFSGGGTGELFF
D gene: -; clone size: few; J gene: TRBJ1-4; V gene: TRBV7-9; CDR3 DNA: TGTGCCAGCAGACCAACTAATGAAAAACTGTTTTTT; CDR3 protein: CASRPTNEKLFF
D gene: TRBD1; clone size: many; J gene: TRBJ1-2; V gene: TRBV20-1; CDR3 DNA: TGCAGTGCTAGGGGCGCAGGACAGGGGCCATCGTGGGGCTACACCTTC; CDR3 protein: CSARGAGQGPSWGYTF
D gene: -; clone size: few; J gene: TRBJ1-3; V gene: TRBV12-3/TRBV12-4; CDR3 DNA: TGTGCCAGCAGTTTTCCCAGCTCTGGAAACACCATATATTTT; CDR3 protein: CASSFPSSGNTIYF
D gene: -; clone size: -; J gene: TRBJ1-3; V gene: TRBV30; CDR3 DNA: TGTGCCTGGAGCCAAAATCCCCGCTCTGGAAACACCATATATTTT; CDR3 protein: CAWSQNPRSGNTIYF
D gene: -; clone size: -; J gene: TRBJ1-6; V gene: TRBV6-5; CDR3 DNA: TGTGCCAGCAGTTACGGTGTGAGGGATAATTCACCCCTCCACTTT; CDR3 protein: CASSYGVRDNSPLHF